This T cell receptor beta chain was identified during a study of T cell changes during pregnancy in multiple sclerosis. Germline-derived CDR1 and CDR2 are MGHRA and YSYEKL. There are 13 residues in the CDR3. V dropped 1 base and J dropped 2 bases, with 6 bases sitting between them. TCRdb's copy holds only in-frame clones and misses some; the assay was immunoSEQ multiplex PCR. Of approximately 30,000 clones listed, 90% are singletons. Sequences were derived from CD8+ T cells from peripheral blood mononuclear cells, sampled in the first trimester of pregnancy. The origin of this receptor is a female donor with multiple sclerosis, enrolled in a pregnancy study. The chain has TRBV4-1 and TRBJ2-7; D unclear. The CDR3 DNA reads TGCGCCAGCAGCCAAGCGGTTACCTACGAGCAGTACTTC. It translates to CASSQAVTYEQYF.